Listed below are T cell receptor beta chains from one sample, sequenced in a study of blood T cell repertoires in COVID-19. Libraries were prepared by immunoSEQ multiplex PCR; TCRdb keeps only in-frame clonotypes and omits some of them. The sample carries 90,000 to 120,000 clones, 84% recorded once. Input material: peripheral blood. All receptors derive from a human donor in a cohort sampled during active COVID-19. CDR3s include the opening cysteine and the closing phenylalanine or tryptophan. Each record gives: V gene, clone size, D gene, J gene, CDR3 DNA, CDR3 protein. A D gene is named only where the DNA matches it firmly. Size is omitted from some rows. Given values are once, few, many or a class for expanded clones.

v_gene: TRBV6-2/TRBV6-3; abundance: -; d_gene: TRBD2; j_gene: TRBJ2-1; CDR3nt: TGTGCCAGCAGCCCTACCACTAGCGGCTCCTACAATGAGCAGTTCTTC; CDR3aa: CASSPTTSGSYNEQFF
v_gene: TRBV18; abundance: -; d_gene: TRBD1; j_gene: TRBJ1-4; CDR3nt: TGTGCCAGCTCACCACCGGGACAGGGGAATGAAAAACTGTTTTTT; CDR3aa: CASSPPGQGNEKLFF
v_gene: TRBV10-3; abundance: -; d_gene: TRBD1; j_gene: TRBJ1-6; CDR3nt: TGTGCCATTGCGACAGGGTCGAATAATTCACCCCTCCACTTT; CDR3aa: CAIATGSNNSPLHF
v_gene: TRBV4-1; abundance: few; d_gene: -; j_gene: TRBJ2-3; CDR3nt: TGCGCCAGCAGCCAAGCGGGCAGGGATGCGGATACGCAGTATTTT; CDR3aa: CASSQAGRDADTQYF
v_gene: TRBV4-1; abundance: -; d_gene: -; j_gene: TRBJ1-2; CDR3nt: TGCGCCAGCAGCCAAGCTACTCTTGGGAGAAGTGGCTACACCTTC; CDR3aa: CASSQATLGRSGYTF
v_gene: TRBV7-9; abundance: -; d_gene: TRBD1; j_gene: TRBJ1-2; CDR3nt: TGTGCCAGCAGCTCCGCTCCCGGGACAGGGGGCTATGGCTACACCTTC; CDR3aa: CASSSAPGTGGYGYTF
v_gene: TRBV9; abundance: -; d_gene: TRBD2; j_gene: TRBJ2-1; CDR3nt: TGTGCCAGCAGCCCTATTATAGCGGGAGGGCATGAGCAGTTCTTC; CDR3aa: CASSPIIAGGHEQFF
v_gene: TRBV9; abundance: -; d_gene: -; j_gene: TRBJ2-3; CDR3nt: TGTGCCAGCAGCGCGACAGGACCCAGCACAGATACGCAGTATTTT; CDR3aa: CASSATGPSTDTQYF
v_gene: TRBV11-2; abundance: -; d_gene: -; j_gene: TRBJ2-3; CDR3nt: TGTGCCAGCAGCTTAGGCTACCGCACAGATACGCAGTATTTT; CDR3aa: CASSLGYRTDTQYF
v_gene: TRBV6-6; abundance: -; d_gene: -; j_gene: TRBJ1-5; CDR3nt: TGTGCCAGCAGTTACCTCAATCAGCCCCAGCATTTT; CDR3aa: CASSYLNQPQHF
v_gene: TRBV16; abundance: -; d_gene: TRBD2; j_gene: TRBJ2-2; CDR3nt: TGTGCCAGCAGCCTTGGGAGGGAGAACACCGGGGAGCTGTTTTTT; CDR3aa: CASSLGRENTGELFF
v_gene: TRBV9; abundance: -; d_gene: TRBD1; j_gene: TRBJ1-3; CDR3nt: TGTGCCAGCAGCGTACGAGACGACAGGGGGCTGGAGGGAAACACCATATATTTT; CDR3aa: CASSVRDDRGLEGNTIYF
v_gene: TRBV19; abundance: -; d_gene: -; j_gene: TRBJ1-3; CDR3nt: TGTGCCAGTACGTCCACCCGCCGGGGGATCCTCGGAAACACCATATATTTT; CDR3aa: CASTSTRRGILGNTIYF
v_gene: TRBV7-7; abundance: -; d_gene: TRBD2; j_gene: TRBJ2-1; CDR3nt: TGTGCTAGCAGCCATGGACTAGCACAGTACAATGAGCAGTTCTTC; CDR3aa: CASSHGLAQYNEQFF
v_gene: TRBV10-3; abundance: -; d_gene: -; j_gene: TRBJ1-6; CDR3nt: TGTGCCATCAGTGAGGGGCAGGATAATTCACCCCTCCACTTT; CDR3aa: CAISEGQDNSPLHF
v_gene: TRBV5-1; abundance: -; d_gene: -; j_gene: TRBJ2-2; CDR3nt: TGCGCCAGCCGACAGGTCACCGGGGAGCTGTTTTTT; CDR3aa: CASRQVTGELFF
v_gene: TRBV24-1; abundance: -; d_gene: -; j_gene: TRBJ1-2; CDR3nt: TGTGCCACCAGTGACAGGGCTGGTCAGCGAGGCTACACCTTC; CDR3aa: CATSDRAGQRGYTF
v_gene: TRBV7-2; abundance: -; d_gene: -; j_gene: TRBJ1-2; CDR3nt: TGTGCCAGCAGCCCCTACAACAGCGGGGGGGGTTACACCTTC; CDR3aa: CASSPYNSGGGYTF
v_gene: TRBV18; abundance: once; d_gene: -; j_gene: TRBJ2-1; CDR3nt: TGTGCCAGCTCACCCCAGGTTAACAACAATGAGCAGTTCTTC; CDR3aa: CASSPQVNNNEQFF
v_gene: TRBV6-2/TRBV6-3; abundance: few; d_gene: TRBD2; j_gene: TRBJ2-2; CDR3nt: TGTGCCAGCAGCCCACTAGCGGGAGGGGCGGACACCGGGGAGCTGTTTTTT; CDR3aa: CASSPLAGGADTGELFF
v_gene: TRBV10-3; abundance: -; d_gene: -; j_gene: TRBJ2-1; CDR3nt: TGTGCCATCAGTGATACTGACAGCTCCTACAATGAGCAGTTCTTC; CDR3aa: CAISDTDSSYNEQFF
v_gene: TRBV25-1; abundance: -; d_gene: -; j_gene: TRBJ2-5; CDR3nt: TGTGCCAGCAGTGAATATCGGTGGGTAGGAGGACAAGAGACCCAGTACTTC; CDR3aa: CASSEYRWVGGQETQYF
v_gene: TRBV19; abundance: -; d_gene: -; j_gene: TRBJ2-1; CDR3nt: TGTGCCAGTAGTAACCCTCCAGAGCACCATAGTATAAGTACGCGCTCCAGGTACAATGAGCAGTTCTTC; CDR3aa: CASSNPPEHHSISTRSRYNEQFF
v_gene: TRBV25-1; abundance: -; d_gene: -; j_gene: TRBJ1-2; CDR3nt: TGTGCCAGCAGTGATTGGGACACCAGTTATGGCTACACCTTC; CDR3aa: CASSDWDTSYGYTF
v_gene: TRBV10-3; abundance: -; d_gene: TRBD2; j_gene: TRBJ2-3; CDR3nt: TGTGCCATCAGTGCTCTAGCGGGAGGGCAGGATACGCAGTATTTT; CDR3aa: CAISALAGGQDTQYF
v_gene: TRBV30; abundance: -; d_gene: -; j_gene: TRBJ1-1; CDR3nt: TGTGCCTGGAGTGTAGGGGTAGGGGAAGCTTTCTTT; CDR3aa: CAWSVGVGEAFF
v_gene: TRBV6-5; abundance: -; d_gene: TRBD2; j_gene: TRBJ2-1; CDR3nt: TGTGCCAGCAGGGGTAGCGGGAGGGGTAATGAGCAGTTCTTC; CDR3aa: CASRGSGRGNEQFF
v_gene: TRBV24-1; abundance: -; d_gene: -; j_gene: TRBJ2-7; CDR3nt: TGTGCCACCATGCAGGGATGGGGTGGGGAGCAGTACTTC; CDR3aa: CATMQGWGGEQYF
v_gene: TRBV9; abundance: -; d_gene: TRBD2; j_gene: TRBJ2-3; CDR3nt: TGTGCCAGCAGCGACCTCAGACTAGCGGGAATAGCAGAGTATACGCAGTATTTT; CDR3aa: CASSDLRLAGIAEYTQYF
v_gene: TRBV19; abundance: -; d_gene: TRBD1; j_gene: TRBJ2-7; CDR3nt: TGTGCCAGTAGACCCGGGACAGGATATTCCTACGAGCAGTACTTC; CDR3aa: CASRPGTGYSYEQYF
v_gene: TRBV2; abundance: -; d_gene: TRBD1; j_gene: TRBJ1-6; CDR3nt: TGTGCCAGCAAGGGACAGAGTATCGATTCACCCCTCCACTTT; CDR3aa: CASKGQSIDSPLHF
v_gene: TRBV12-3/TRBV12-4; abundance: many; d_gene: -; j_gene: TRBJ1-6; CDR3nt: TGTGCCAGCAGAGTGGGCGTAAGCTCACCCCTCCACTTT; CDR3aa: CASRVGVSSPLHF
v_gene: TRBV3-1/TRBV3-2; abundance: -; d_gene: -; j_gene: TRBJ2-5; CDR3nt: TGTGCCAGCAGCCAAGATGGAACTAGCTGGGAGACCCAGTACTTC; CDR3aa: CASSQDGTSWETQYF
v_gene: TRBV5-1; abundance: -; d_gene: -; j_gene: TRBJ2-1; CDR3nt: TGCGCCAGCAGCAGTCTAGCCGGGCTTGGCGAAGAGCAGTTCTTC; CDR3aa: CASSSLAGLGEEQFF
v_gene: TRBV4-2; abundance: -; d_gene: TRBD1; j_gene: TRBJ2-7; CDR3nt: TGTGCCAGCAGCCAGGGCGGGACAGGGTACAACGAGCAGTACTTC; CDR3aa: CASSQGGTGYNEQYF
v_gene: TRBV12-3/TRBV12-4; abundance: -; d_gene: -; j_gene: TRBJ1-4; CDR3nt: TGTGCCAGCAGTAGGAGGGGTGAAGAAAAACTGTTTTTT; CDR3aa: CASSRRGEEKLFF
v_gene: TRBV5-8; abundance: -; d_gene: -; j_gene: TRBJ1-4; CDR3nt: TGTGCCAGCAGCCTCAAACTAGCAACTAATGAAAAACTGTTTTTT; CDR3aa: CASSLKLATNEKLFF
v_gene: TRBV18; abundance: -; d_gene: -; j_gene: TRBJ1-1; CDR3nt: TGTGCCAGCTCACCAGAACAGAATGAGGCTTTCTTT; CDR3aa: CASSPEQNEAFF
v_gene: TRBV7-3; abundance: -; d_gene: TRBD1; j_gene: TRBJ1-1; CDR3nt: TGTGCCAGCAGCCAGGACAGGGGTTGGTACACTGAAGCTTTCTTT; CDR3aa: CASSQDRGWYTEAFF
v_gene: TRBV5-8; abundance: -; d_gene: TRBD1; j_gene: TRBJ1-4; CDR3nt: TGTGCCAGCGGAGGGGGACAGCTTAATGAAAAACTGTTTTTT; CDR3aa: CASGGGQLNEKLFF
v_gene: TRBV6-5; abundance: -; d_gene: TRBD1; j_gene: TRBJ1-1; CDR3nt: TGTGCCAGCAGCCGTGGCGGCAGGGGGTACACTGAAGCTTTCTTT; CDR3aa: CASSRGGRGYTEAFF
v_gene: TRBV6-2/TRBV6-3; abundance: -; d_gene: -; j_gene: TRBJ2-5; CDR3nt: TGTGCCAGCAGTCTACTCCCCGAGACCCAGTACTTC; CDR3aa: CASSLLPETQYF
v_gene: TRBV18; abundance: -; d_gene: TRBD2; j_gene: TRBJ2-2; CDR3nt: TGTGCCAGCTCAAAAAGGCGGGAGAGAAACACCGGGGAGCTGTTTTTT; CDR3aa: CASSKRRERNTGELFF
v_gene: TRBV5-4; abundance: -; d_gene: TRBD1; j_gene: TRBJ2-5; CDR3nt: TGTGCCAGCAGCTTGGCGGGGACAGGGCTGGAGACCCAGTACTTC; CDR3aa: CASSLAGTGLETQYF
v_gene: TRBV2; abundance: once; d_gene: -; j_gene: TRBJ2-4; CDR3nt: TGTGCCAGCAGTGAAGAACAGGGATCCAAAAACATTCAGTACTTC; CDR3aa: CASSEEQGSKNIQYF
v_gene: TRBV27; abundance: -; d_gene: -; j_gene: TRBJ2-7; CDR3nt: TGTGCCAGCAGTTTATACGGTGCAGGCAGCTCCTACGAGCAGTACTTC; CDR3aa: CASSLYGAGSSYEQYF
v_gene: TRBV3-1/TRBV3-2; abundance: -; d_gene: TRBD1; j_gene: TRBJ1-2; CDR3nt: TGTGCCAGCAGCCGGGACAGGGGCTATGGCTACACCTTC; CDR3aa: CASSRDRGYGYTF
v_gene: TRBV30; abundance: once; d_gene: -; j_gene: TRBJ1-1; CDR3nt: TGTGCCTGGAGTGTACAGGGCAACACTGAAGCTTTCTTT; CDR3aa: CAWSVQGNTEAFF
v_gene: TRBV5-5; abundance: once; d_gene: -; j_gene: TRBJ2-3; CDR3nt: TGTGCCAGCAGCTTGGTACAGGGCGGCGATACGCAGTATTTT; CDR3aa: CASSLVQGGDTQYF
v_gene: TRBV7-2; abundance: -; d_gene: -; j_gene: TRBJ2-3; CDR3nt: TGTGCCAGCAGCTCCCTCTCGGATACGCAGTATTTT; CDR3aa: CASSSLSDTQYF
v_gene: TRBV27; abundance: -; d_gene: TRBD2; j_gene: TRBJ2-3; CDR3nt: TGTGCCAGCAGAAGGGCGGGAGCGGATACGCAGTATTTT; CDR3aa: CASRRAGADTQYF
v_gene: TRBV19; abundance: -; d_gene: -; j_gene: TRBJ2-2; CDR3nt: TGTGCCACCCAGAACACCGGGGAGCTGTTTTTT; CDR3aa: CATQNTGELFF
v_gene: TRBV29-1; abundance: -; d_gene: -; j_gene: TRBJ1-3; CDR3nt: TGCAGCGTTGTATACAGCTCTGGAAACACCATATATTTT; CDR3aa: CSVVYSSGNTIYF
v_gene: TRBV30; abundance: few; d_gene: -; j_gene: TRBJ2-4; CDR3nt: TGTGCCTGGAGCGCCCTAGGGGCCCCCTTGTACTTC; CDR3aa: CAWSALGAPLYF
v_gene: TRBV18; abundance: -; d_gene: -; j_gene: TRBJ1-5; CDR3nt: TGTGCCAGCTCCACACAGTATAACAATCAGCCCCAGCATTTT; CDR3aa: CASSTQYNNQPQHF
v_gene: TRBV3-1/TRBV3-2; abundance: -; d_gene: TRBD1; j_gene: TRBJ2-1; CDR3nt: TGTGCCACCCGGACAGGGGTTTACAATGAGCAGTTCTTC; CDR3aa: CATRTGVYNEQFF
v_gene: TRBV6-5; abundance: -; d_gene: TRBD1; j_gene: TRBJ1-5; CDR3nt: TGTGCCAGCCTCAGGGGGCTTGGTCAGCCCCAGCATTTT; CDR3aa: CASLRGLGQPQHF
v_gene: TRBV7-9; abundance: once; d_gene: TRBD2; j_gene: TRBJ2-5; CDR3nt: TGTGCCAGCAGCTTATATGGGGGACTACAAGAGACCCAGTACTTC; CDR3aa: CASSLYGGLQETQYF
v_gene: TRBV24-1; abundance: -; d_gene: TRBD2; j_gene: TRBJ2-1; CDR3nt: TGTGCCACCAGTGATTTGCAAGAGGGAGGGCCCCCCGATGAGCAGTTCTTC; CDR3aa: CATSDLQEGGPPDEQFF